The sequence of this TCR beta chain was determined in a study of T cell repertoires in cytomegalovirus infection. Study-wide context: Matching HLA type and CMV infection were both indicated by public TCR beta signatures.

Study observations and caveats: CMV-specific TCR beta clonotypes restricted by HLA-C were the ones dominating the ex vivo response.

MiXCR, applied by TCRdb to the reads, yields one record per CDR3 protein. The sample includes fewer than 200,000 distinct CDR3 sequences, approximately 19% of them seen just once. To note about this clonotype: Its specificity is not known.

Trimming stripped 1 base from V and 7 bases from J, with 5 bases between. Germline CDR1 reads SGHDN; CDR2 reads FVKESK. The CDR3 spans 12 residues. The receptor's source is a human donor in good health (CMV status not recorded). Some clones in this sample may be carry-over from other donors' samples. The chain joins TRBV14 to TRBJ2-1; D not resolved. Sequenced material: PBMCs. In DNA form, the CDR3 reads TGTGCCAGCAGCCAAGGCTTAAATGAGCAGTTCTTC. It translates to CASSQGLNEQFF.